This T cell receptor beta chain derives from a study of blood T cell repertoires in COVID-19. Turning to the study itself: Whether acute or convalescent, the COVID-19 samples came from the United States, Italy and Spain.

Assignment of participants to cohorts was predicated upon participant-reported clinical history. TCRdb's copy holds only in-frame clones and misses some; the assay was immunoSEQ multiplex PCR. Altogether 400,000 to 450,000 clones are present, 80% to 90% being singletons, with the ten largest covering approximately 1.2%. Looked up from germline, CDR1 is LNHDA and CDR2 is SQIVND (reference sequence). Trimming removed 1 base from V and 4 bases from J, with 5 bases in between. The CDR3 contains 14 residues. The source material was PBMCs or T cells enriched from blood (not recorded which). This clonotype originated in a man aged 25-40 years who had recovered from COVID-19. The genes are TRBV19 and TRBJ1-6; no reliable D call. The CDR3 region has the DNA TGTGCCAGTAGTATAGGGAGATATAATTCACCCCTCCACTTT. Amino acids: CASSIGRYNSPLHF.